Sequencing of this TCR beta chain was carried out in a study of patients and donors after allogeneic stem cell transplantation. TCRdb independently ran MiXCR on the RT-PCR reads; one entry per CDR3 protein. Altogether 920,000 or so distinct CDR3 sequences are present, 18% being singletons, with the ten largest covering approximately 5.9%. This clonotype was seen a single time. The CDR3 runs to 13 residues. Trimming cost V 3 bases and J 4 bases; bases outside gene matches: 4. Germline loops: CDR1 DFQATT, CDR2 SNEGSKA (reference sequence). This chain joins TRBV20-1 and TRBJ1-1; 8 nucleotides align to TRBD1. The sequencing input was blood, either unsorted or a sorted T cell fraction (not recorded which). The sequence derives from a human donor who was either an allogeneic HSCT recipient or a stem cell or donor lymphocyte infusion donor (not recorded which). It is not recorded whose cells these are; they may come from a transplant donor. The CDR3 DNA reads TGCAGTGCTAGTAAGGGACAGGTCACTGAAGCTTTCTTT. Translation gives CSASKGQVTEAFF.